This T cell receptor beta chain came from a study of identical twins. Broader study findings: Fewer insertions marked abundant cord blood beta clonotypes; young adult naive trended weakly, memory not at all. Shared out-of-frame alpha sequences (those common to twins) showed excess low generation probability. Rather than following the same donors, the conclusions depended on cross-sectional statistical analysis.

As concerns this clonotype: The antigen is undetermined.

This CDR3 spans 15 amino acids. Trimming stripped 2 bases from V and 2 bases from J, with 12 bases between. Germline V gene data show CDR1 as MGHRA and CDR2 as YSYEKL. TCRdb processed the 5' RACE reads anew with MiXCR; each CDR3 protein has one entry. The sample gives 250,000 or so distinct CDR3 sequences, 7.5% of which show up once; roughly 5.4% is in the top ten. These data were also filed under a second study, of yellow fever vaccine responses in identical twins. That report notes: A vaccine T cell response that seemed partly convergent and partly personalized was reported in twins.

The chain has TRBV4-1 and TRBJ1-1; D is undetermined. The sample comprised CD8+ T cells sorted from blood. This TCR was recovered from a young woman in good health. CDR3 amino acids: CASSQSTGTNTEAFF. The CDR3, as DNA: TGCGCCAGCAGCCAAAGCACGGGAACAAACACTGAAGCTTTCTTT.